The 14 T cell receptor beta chains in this list originate from one sample, sequenced in a study. TRBV12-4/TRBJ1-2 clonotypes were amplified with adaptor-ligated barcode primers. TCRdb fed the multiplex PCR reads into MiXCR, producing one record per CDR3 protein. The sample has several hundred distinct CDR3 sequences, approximately 3.5% seen once; the top ten hold under 35%. The sorted Tregs were CD4+CD25+CD127-/low cells. Input material: Tregs sorted from blood. The receptors were sampled from a female donor with breast cancer.

By proportion, this clonotype is medium-sized. V gene TRBV12-3 or TRBV12-4 combines with J gene TRBJ1-2; D is unclear. The CDR3 covers 14 residues. V lost 5 bases, J lost 2 bases, and 12 bases lay in between. This CDR3 is CASSRPWPNYGYTF. CDR3 nucleotides: TGTGCCAGCAGTCGCCCCTGGCCGAACTATGGCTACACCTTC.

This clonotype is labeled medium-sized. The chain is built from TRBV12-3 or TRBV12-4 and TRBJ1-2, with D possibly matching TRBD1 (6 bases). The CDR3 totals 16 residues. V was trimmed by 1 base and J by 3 bases, leaving 15 bases between them. The DNA for the CDR3 is TGTGCCAGCAGTTTAGGTAACAGGGAGCGACACTATGGCTACACCTTC. This codes for CASSLGNRERHYGYTF.

Within the sample, this clonotype is large. V is TRBV12-3 or TRBV12-4 and J is TRBJ1-2; 7 positions match TRBD1. Losses at the gene ends were 5 bases for V and 7 bases for J; bases not matched to a gene: 7. The CDR3 is 13 amino acids. CDR3 sequence reads: CASSHRDRAGYTF. The CDR3 DNA reads TGTGCCAGCAGTCACAGGGACAGAGCTGGCTACACCTTC.

This clonotype rates as large. CDR3 sequence reads: CASSLARAGQGYTF. CDR3 bases: TGTGCCAGCAGTTTAGCGCGGGCAGGTCAGGGCTACACCTTC. This chain joins TRBV12-3 or TRBV12-4 and TRBJ1-2; no definite D call. Trimming shortened V by 0 bases and J by 8 bases, and 13 bases separated the two germline ends. CDR3 length: 14 residues.

DNA for the CDR3: TGTGCCAGCAGTACCGGACGGACTAATAACTATGGCTACACCTTC. Protein: CASSTGRTNNYGYTF. The genes are TRBV12-3 or TRBV12-4 and TRBJ1-2; D remains ambiguous. Between the trimmed V and J ends, which lost 5 bases and 1 base, there was a span of 14 bases. The CDR3 has 15 residues.

This clonotype qualifies as medium-sized. A single base separates this from a much larger clone, so it may be a read error. The rearrangement joins TRBV12-3 or TRBV12-4 to TRBJ1-2; D is uncertain. The CDR3 covers 12 residues. The CDR3 DNA reads TGTGCCAGCAGTGTAGCAAACTATGGCTACACCTTC. Its translation is CASSVANYGYTF.

This clonotype is large (0.1 to 1%) within its sample. V and J are TRBV12-3 or TRBV12-4 and TRBJ1-2, with a possible D match to TRBD1 (6 bases). V was shortened by 8 bases and J by 5 bases, with 18 bases between the two germline ends. The CDR3 is made up of 14 amino acids. This chain's CDR3 is CASELGQGNYGYTF. In DNA, the CDR3 is TGTGCCAGCGAACTGGGGCAGGGGAATTATGGCTACACCTTC.

This clonotype is labeled as medium-sized. This sequence joins TRBV12-3 or TRBV12-4 and TRBJ1-2; D call uncertain. V was shortened by 7 bases and J by 4 bases, with 16 bases between the two germline ends. This CDR3 is 14 amino acids long. This CDR3 is CASTTYGVGYGYTF. The CDR3 bases are TGTGCCAGCACCACATACGGGGTCGGCTATGGCTACACCTTC.

This clonotype showed up just once. This chain links TRBV12-3 or TRBV12-4 with TRBJ1-2; unclear D gene. With 4 bases removed from V and 8 bases from J, the gap between germline ends came to 11 bases. This CDR3 region has 12 residues. Here the CDR3 reads CASSSQIVGYTF. The CDR3 coding sequence is TGTGCCAGCAGTTCCCAAATCGTCGGCTACACCTTC.

By sample fraction, this clonotype is medium-sized. The chain carries TRBV12-3 or TRBV12-4 and TRBJ1-2; D is perhaps TRBD1 (6 bases). V was trimmed by 5 bases and J by 4 bases, leaving 14 bases between them. The CDR3 length is 14 residues. This chain's CDR3 is CASSPHRDSYGYTF. The CDR3, as DNA: TGTGCCAGCAGTCCGCACAGGGATTCCTATGGCTACACCTTC.

By share of the sample, this clonotype is large. The chain's CDR3 is CASSPQGNYGYTF. The CDR3, as DNA: TGTGCCAGCAGTCCCCAGGGAAACTATGGCTACACCTTC. The V gene is TRBV12-3 or TRBV12-4, the J gene TRBJ1-2; a weak D match, TRBD1 (5 bases). This CDR3 comprises 13 residues. V was clipped by 5 bases and J by 2 bases, with 9 bases between them.

This clonotype qualifies as medium-sized (0.01 to 0.1%). This chain uses TRBV12-3 or TRBV12-4 with TRBJ1-2; the D gene is possibly TRBD1 (6 bases). CDR3 length: 16 amino acids. The V and J ends lost 1 base and 7 bases respectively, with 19 bases between them. CDR3 protein: CASSLVVTGNAFGYTF. The CDR3 bases are TGTGCCAGCAGTTTAGTAGTAACAGGGAATGCATTTGGCTACACCTTC.

The count of this clonotype is one. The V call is TRBV12-3 or TRBV12-4, the J call TRBJ1-2, with 7 bases matching TRBD1. The junction had 24 bases not matched to a gene; V was cut back by 6 bases and J by 14 bases. The CDR3 is made up of 16 amino acids. The CDR3, as DNA: TGTGCCAGCAGGACCTTCGGCGGGACAGCTATGGGTTCTACAACCTTC. Translated: CASRTFGGTAMGSTTF.

This clonotype qualifies as medium-sized. This sequence joins TRBV12-3 or TRBV12-4 and TRBJ1-2; D ambiguous. The CDR3 is made up of 13 amino acids. The germline V and J ends were trimmed by 4 bases and 5 bases, with 11 bases remaining between them. As DNA, the CDR3 is TGTGCCAGCAGTTCCCAGGACGGTTATGGCTACACCTTC. Its translation: CASSSQDGYGYTF.